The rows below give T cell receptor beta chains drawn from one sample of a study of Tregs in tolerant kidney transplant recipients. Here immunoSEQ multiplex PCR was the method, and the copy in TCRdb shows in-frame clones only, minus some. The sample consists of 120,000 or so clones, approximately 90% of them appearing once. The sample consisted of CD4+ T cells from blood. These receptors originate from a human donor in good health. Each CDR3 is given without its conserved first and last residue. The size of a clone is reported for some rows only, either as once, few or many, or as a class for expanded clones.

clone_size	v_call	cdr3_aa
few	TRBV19	ASSSKETSNQPQH
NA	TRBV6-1	ASSAQLAGGSYNSPLH
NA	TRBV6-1	ASSEGWGVGGYT
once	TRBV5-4	ASSSPAGRGFEQY
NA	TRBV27	ASSLSPRQGRGDNSPLH
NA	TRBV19	AGGTNEQY
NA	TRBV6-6	ASSDLTGANTEAF
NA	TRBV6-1	ASSKEGLNTEAF
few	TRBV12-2	ASRLVPELSGNTIY
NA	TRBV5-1	ASSSKILAGDNEQF
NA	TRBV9	ASSAWDLGSTDTQY
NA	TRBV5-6	ATRTGLSEAF
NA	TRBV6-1	ASSIMASYEQY
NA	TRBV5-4	ASSSPLGRGPTYEQY
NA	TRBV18	ASSPKGGETQY
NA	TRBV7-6	ASSLALAGSSGETQY
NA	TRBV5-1	ASSAPPQETQY
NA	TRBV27	ASQGLKGGRGYEQY
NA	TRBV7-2	ASSTREAQY
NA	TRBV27	ASSPRGGNTIY
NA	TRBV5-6	ASRFAGTRDTQY
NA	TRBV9	ASSVGTPGQYNEQF
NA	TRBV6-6	ASTWDPATNEKLF
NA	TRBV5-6	ASSSGPGEGQPQH
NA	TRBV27	ASSSMTGSSNQPQH
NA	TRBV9	ASSLLGGRVNYGYT
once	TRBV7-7	ASSLGASSYNEQF
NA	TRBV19	ASSPRGLADTDTQY
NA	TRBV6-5	ASRDGQHTDTQY
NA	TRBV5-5	ASSTGPTSVSYEQY
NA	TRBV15	ATSRGLAWEQY
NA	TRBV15	ATSRGGAAVEKLF
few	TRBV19	ASSIGYGNQPQH
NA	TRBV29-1	SGTRNTEAF
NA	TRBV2	ASRPGKGDTGELF
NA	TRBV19	ASRLQGRTNEKLF
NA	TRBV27	ASSPGGREQPQH
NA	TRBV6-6	ASSIQGNTEAF
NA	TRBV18	ASSPQRAGAGADTQY
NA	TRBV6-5	ASRQGSMNTQY
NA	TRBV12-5	ASGLLGVDTEAF
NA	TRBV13	ASSLLGPGLAGNEQF
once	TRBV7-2	ASSLALAGNYGYT
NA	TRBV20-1	SALGDPKAF